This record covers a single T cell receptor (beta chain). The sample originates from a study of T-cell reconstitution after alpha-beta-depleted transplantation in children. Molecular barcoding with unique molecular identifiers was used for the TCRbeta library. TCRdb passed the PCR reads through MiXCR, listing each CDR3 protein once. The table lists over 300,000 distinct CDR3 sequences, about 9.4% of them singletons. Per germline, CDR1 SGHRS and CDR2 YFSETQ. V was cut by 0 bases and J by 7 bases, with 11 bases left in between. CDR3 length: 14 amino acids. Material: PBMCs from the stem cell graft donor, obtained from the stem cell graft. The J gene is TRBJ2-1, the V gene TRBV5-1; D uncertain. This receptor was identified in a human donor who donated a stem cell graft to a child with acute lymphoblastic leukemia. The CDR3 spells CASSLVTRWNEQFF. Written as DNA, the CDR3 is TGCGCCAGCAGCTTGGTCACTCGTTGGAATGAGCAGTTCTTC.